This T cell receptor beta chain comes out of a study of somatic mutations in cytotoxic T cells in rheumatoid arthritis. General study points: The top CD8+ clone topped 20% of CD8+ cells in about an eighth of the 65 patients. Statistically, CD8+ T-cell clonality was not significantly distinct between individuals with rheumatoid arthritis and age-matched healthy controls. Within the rheumatoid arthritis patients, CD8+ clonality went up as age increased (Spearman r ~ 0.47). The same was not true of the healthy controls.

Repertoires were generated with immunoSEQ multiplex PCR, while TCRdb's copy carries only in-frame clones and drops some. The data hold roughly 20,000 clones, with roughly 70% observed a single time. Using positive magnetic bead selection on an AutoMACS, CD4+ and CD8+ cells were isolated, after which their purity was checked by flow cytometry. V lost 3 bases to trimming and J lost 0 bases, with 9 bases between them. CDR1 SGHVS and CDR2 FNYEAQ come from the germline V gene. This CDR3 has 15 amino acids. On this clone: Its specificity is not known.

Specimen: CD8+ T cells sorted from blood. This receptor was obtained from a man between 60 and 75 years old in good health. The chain joins TRBV7-6 to TRBJ2-1, with D unclear. In nucleotides, the CDR3 is TGTGCCAGCAGCTTCGAATCGAGCTCCTACAATGAGCAGTTCTTC. Protein product: CASSFESSSYNEQFF.